The entry that follows covers one T cell receptor (beta chain) sequence. The antigen is not known. The sample belongs to a study of cytomegalovirus exposure and HLA in healthy donors. With 3 bases removed from V and 1 base from J, the gap between germline ends came to 9 bases. The CDR3 is made up of 14 amino acids. Germline lookup yields CDR1 SGHTA and CDR2 FQGNSA. PCR employed 60 Vbeta and 13 Jbeta primers. Clones were read by immunoSEQ multiplex PCR, and TCRdb kept only the in-frame ones, dropping some. The sample holds about 140,000 clones, about four fifths seen once. General study results and limits: Later work associated roughly 17,000 TCR beta sequences with HLA alleles at 0.05 false discovery rate. In vitro confirmation showed three CMV-associated chains to be CMV antigen specific.

The chain couples TRBV7-2 to TRBJ1-1; no clear D. The source material was PBMCs. The clonotype comes from a male donor in good health and CMV-seronegative. Here the CDR3 DNA reads TGTGCCAGCAGCTTCGGTGCGGGGAACACTGAAGCTTTCTTT. Encoded protein: CASSFGAGNTEAFF.